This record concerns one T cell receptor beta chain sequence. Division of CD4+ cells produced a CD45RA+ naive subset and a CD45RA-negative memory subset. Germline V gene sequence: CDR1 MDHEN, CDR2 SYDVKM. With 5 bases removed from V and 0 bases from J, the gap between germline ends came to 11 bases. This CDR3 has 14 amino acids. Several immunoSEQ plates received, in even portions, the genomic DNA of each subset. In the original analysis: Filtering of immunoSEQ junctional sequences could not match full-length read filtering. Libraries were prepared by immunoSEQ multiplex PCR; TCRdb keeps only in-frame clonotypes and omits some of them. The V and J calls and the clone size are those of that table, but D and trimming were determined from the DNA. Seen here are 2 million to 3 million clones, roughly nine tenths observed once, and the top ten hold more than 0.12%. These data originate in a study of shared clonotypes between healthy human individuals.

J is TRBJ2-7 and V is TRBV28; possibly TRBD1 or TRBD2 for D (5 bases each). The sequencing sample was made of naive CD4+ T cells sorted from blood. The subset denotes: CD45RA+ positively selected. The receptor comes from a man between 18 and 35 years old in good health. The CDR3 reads CASSPWGSSYEQYF. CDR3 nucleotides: TGTGCCAGCAGTCCCTGGGGGAGCTCCTACGAGCAGTACTTC.